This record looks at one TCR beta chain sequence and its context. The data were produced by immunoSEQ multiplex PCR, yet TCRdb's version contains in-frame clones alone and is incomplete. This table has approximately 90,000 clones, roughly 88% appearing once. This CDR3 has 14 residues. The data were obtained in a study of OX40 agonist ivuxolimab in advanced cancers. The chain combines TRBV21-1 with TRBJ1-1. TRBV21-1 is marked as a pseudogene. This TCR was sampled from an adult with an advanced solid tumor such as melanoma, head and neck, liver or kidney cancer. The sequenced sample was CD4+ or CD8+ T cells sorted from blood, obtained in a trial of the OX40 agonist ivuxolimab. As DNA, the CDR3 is TGTGCCAGCAGCAAAGTCGAGGTGAACACTGAAGCTTTCTTT. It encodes CASSKVEVNTEAFF.